The clone carrying this T cell receptor beta chain was seen a few times. Its antigen is still unknown. This sample was included in a study of molecular identifiers for immune sequencing clone quantification. Whole-study results and caveats: In naive cells, clones above 20 RNA copies held under 1% of molecules, whereas in effector cells they held over 97%.

From around 20,000 to 990,000 sorted cells, naive CD8 libraries were generated with 10%, 30% or 50% RNA. One entry per CDR3 protein, called by TCRdb with MiXCR from the PCR reads. The sample records around 470,000 distinct CDR3 sequences, roughly 24% being singletons. Source material: naive CD8+ T cells from blood, with Jurkat cell RNA spiked in. Subset meaning: FACS-sorted CD8+CD4-CCR7+CD45RA+ naive T cells. The sequence derives from a human donor in good health. Some libraries in this study had Jurkat cell RNA spiked in.

CDR3 region: CASSQGLGQGDGYTF. In DNA form, the CDR3 reads TGCGCCAGCAGCCAAGGTCTAGGACAGGGCGATGGCTACACCTTC. This chain uses TRBV4-3 with TRBJ1-2, with 8 bases identical to TRBD1. In germline, CDR1 is LGHNA, CDR2 YSLEER. CDR3 size: 15 residues. V lost 1 base to trimming and J lost 6 bases; unmatched junction nucleotides: 7.